Listed here are 27 T cell receptor beta chains from one sample, sequenced in a study of shared clonotypes between healthy human individuals. Assay: immunoSEQ multiplex PCR; the TCRdb copy retains only in-frame clones and omits some. The sample has 2 million to 2.5 million clones; just over 90% are singletons. Sequenced: naive CD4+ T cells from PBMCs. This sample's subset: CD45RA+ positively selected. These receptors were obtained from a man younger than 35 in good health. Some clones in this sample may be carry-over from other donors' samples.

This rearrangement joins TRBV19 to TRBJ1-3; D is possibly TRBD1 (5 bases). Germline CDR1 LNHDA, CDR2 SQIVND (reference sequence). The CDR3 contains 14 residues. Trimming pared 6 bases from V and 3 bases from J, leaving 12 bases between. In DNA, the CDR3 is TGTGCCAGTAGCTTGGGACTTCATGGAAACACCATATATTTT. Its translation is CASSLGLHGNTIYF.

V and J are TRBV7-9 and TRBJ2-2, with a possible D match to TRBD1 (6 bases). Germline V gene lookup returns CDR1 SEHNR and CDR2 FQNEAQ (reference sequence). Trimming shortened V by 1 base and J by 4 bases, and 10 bases separated the two germline ends. This CDR3 spans 15 amino acids. Written as DNA, the CDR3 is TGTGCCAGCAGCTTAGGGGGGCTAGGCACCGGGGAGCTGTTTTTT. This encodes CASSLGGLGTGELFF.

This chain uses TRBV6-6 with TRBJ2-2; no clear D. Germline V lookup: CDR1 MNHNY, CDR2 SVGAGI (reference sequence). The CDR3 is 14 residues long. The V end lost 6 bases, the J end lost 4 bases, and 12 bases lay between the germline ends. Here the CDR3 DNA reads TGTGCCAGCAGGGGCCCCCAGGCCACCGGGGAGCTGTTTTTT. Translated: CASRGPQATGELFF.

V usage is TRBV7-9 and J usage is TRBJ1-2; D call uncertain. Germline V gene lookup returns CDR1 SEHNR and CDR2 FQNEAQ (reference sequence). V was trimmed by 1 base and J by 4 bases, leaving 13 bases between them. This CDR3 contains 15 residues. In DNA form, the CDR3 reads TGTGCCAGCAGCTTAGGCCCCCTGACCCGCTATGGCTACACCTTC. Amino acid sequence: CASSLGPLTRYGYTF.

This chain links TRBV7-2 with TRBJ2-5; TRBD2 matches 10 bases. Germline CDR1 SGHTA, CDR2 FQGNSA. Trimming cost V 5 bases and J 7 bases; bases outside gene matches: 7. The CDR3 extends over 14 amino acids. The CDR3, as DNA: TGTGCCAGCAGCCCGAGGGCTAGCGGGGGGACCCAGTACTTC. Translation gives CASSPRASGGTQYF.

This clone was detected only a few times. The chain uses TRBV10-3 and TRBJ1-1, with no clear D. V was trimmed by 6 bases and J by 6 bases, leaving 8 bases between them. Germline CDR1 and CDR2: ENHRY and SYGVKD. The CDR3 has 11 amino acids. The DNA of the CDR3 is TGTGCCATCAGGCGGCAATCTGAAGCTTTCTTT. It is translated as CAIRRQSEAFF.

The CDR3 reads CASSVELYQETQYF. CDR3 sequence (DNA): TGTGCCAGCAGTGTCGAGTTGTACCAAGAGACCCAGTACTTC. V usage is TRBV25-1 and J usage is TRBJ2-5; D not certain. Per germline, CDR1 MGHDK and CDR2 SYGVNS. Trimming removed 4 bases from V and 0 bases from J, with 9 bases in between. This CDR3 comprises 14 residues.

The rearrangement joins TRBV5-3 to TRBJ1-4; D gene unclear. TRBV5-3 is labeled an ORF, and its function is uncertain. V gave up 6 bases and J gave up 5 bases, with 11 bases separating them. This CDR3 spans 13 amino acids. CDR3 in DNA: TGTGCCAGAAAAGGGCCTATAAATGAAAAACTGTTTTTT. This encodes CARKGPINEKLFF.

As for this clone: The same CDR3 can be traced to other DNA sequences in this sample. The genes are TRBV10-3 and TRBJ2-7; 8 positions match TRBD1. V trimming: 6 bases; J trimming: 5 bases; junction bases outside the gene matches: 3. Germline V CDR1 and CDR2: ENHRY, SYGVKD. The CDR3 loop spans 12 amino acids. In nucleotides, the CDR3 is TGTGCCATCAGCGCGGACAGGGACGAGCAGTACTTC. This translates into CAISADRDEQYF.

Concerning this clone itself: The sample contains more than one DNA sequence encoding this CDR3. This sequence joins TRBV28 and TRBJ2-7; no reliable D call. CDR3 length: 11 amino acids. The germline CDR1 and CDR2 sequences are MDHEN and SYDVKM. The V and J ends lost 4 bases and 4 bases respectively, with 5 bases between them. CDR3 bases: TGTGCCAGCAGTTCGCGGTACGAGCAGTACTTC. The encoded protein is CASSSRYEQYF.

This rearrangement joins TRBV4-1 to TRBJ2-3; 8 bases fit TRBD1. This CDR3 contains 15 residues. V trimming: 1 base; J trimming: 4 bases; junction bases outside the gene matches: 4. The germline V gene has CDR1 MGHRA and CDR2 YSYEKL. The CDR3 loop reads CASSQGAGGADTQYF. The CDR3 nucleotides are TGCGCCAGCAGCCAAGGGGCAGGGGGCGCAGATACGCAGTATTTT.

This clone was picked up one time. V and J are TRBV9 and TRBJ2-3, with TRBD2 matching over 8 bases. The trim removed 0 bases at V and 7 bases at J, leaving 7 bases unmatched. The CDR3 runs to 15 residues. The germline V gene encodes CDR1 SGDLS and CDR2 YYNGEE. The CDR3 is CASSVESGSVNTQYF. The CDR3 region has the DNA TGTGCCAGCAGCGTAGAGAGCGGGAGCGTTAATACGCAGTATTTT. Full variable domain (rest looked up from reference TRBV9 and TRBJ2-3): DSGVTQTPKHLITATGQRVTLRCSPRSGDLSVYWYQQSLDQGLQFLIQYYNGEERAKGNILERFSAQQFPDLHSELNLSSLELGDSALYFCASSVESGSVNTQYFGPGTRLTVL.

The rearrangement links TRBV2 to TRBJ1-2; TRBD1 matches at 7 bases. The V gene's germline CDR1 is SNHLY and CDR2 FYNNEI. The junction had 6 bases not matched to a gene; V was cut back by 6 bases and J by 8 bases. CDR3 size: 12 residues. In nucleotides, the CDR3 is TGTGCCAGCAGCGCAGGGGGATGGGGCTACACCTTC. Protein product: CASSAGGWGYTF.

Turning to this clone: The same CDR3 can be traced to other DNA sequences in this sample. The chain links TRBV7-9 to TRBJ2-3; unclear D gene. The CDR3 contains 15 residues. V was trimmed by 1 base and J by 1 base, leaving 9 bases between them. Germline loops: CDR1 SEHNR, CDR2 FQNEAQ (reference sequence). Here the CDR3 reads CASSLVRTGTDTQYF. The CDR3 nucleotides are TGTGCCAGCAGCTTAGTACGGACCGGCACAGATACGCAGTATTTT.

This chain joins TRBV5-1 and TRBJ2-2; D gene ambiguous. Germline CDR1 reads SGHRS; CDR2 reads YFSETQ. The CDR3 spans 15 residues. Trimming removed 0 bases at V and 4 bases at J, with 10 bases between. CDR3 amino acids: CASSLDPLGTGELFF. The CDR3, as DNA: TGCGCCAGCAGCTTGGACCCTTTGGGCACCGGGGAGCTGTTTTTT.

This sequence joins TRBV9 and TRBJ1-1; perhaps TRBD1 as D (5 bases). The CDR3 sequence is 13 residues long. The ends were cut back, 7 bases at V and 1 base at J, with 11 bases in the middle. Germline lookup yields CDR1 SGDLS and CDR2 YYNGEE. The DNA for the CDR3 is TGTGCCAGCGCGGGGCAGCCGAACACTGAAGCTTTCTTT. Residues: CASAGQPNTEAFF.

This chain links TRBV29-1 with TRBJ2-5, with D unclear. Looked up from germline, CDR1 is SQVTM and CDR2 is ANQGSEA. This CDR3 is built from 11 residues. Trimming removed 0 bases at V and 9 bases at J, with 8 bases between. CDR3 nucleotides: TGCAGCGTTGAAGATTATCCCTCCCAGTACTTC. Translated: CSVEDYPSQYF.

The CDR3 protein is CASSLHPTGTGNTIYF. The CDR3 DNA reads as TGTGCCAGCAGCCTACATCCGACAGGGACTGGAAACACCATATATTTT. The chain combines TRBV5-5 with TRBJ1-3, with 7 bases matching TRBD1. The CDR3 has 16 residues. CDR1 is SGHKS, CDR2 YYEKEE, per germline (reference sequence). The V and J ends lost 4 bases and 2 bases, in that order; junction bases with no gene match: 9.

The CDR3 DNA sequence: TGTGCCAGCAGCTTATTAGGTTGGGCTAGCGGGAGCTACGAGCAGTACTTC. As protein: CASSLLGWASGSYEQYF. The chain combines TRBV7-3 with TRBJ2-7; 10 bases match TRBD2. V dropped 2 bases and J dropped 3; count of bases not matched to a gene: 10. Germline V gene lookup returns CDR1 SGHTA and CDR2 FQGTGA. The CDR3 totals 17 residues.

The chain is built from TRBV5-1 and TRBJ1-2; D may be TRBD1 (5 bases). V was clipped by 4 bases and J by 8 bases, with 15 bases between them. The CDR3 is 13 residues long. Germline V gene sequence: CDR1 SGHRS, CDR2 YFSETQ. The CDR3 is CASSPGGTQGYTF. The CDR3 coding sequence is TGCGCCAGCAGCCCCGGGGGGACTCAAGGCTACACCTTC. Drawing the rest from reference TRBV5-1 and TRBJ1-2, the complete variable domain is KAGVTQTPRYLIKTRGQQVTLSCSPISGHRSVSWYQQTPGQGLQFLFEYFSETQRNKGNFPGRFSGRQFSNSRSEMNVSTLELGDSALYLCASSPGGTQGYTFGSGTRLTVV.

The rearrangement joins TRBV29-1 to TRBJ2-2; no reliable D call. The length of the CDR3 is 15 residues. V was trimmed by 7 bases and J by 0 bases, leaving 15 bases between them. CDR1 SQVTM and CDR2 ANQGSEA come from the germline V gene. CDR3 DNA sequence: TGCAGCGCCTCTTCTGTGAGAGCGAACACCGGGGAGCTGTTTTTT. Protein: CSASSVRANTGELFF.

V usage is TRBV5-1 and J usage is TRBJ2-1, with 8 positions matching TRBD1. The germline CDR1 and CDR2 sequences are SGHRS and YFSETQ. The CDR3 runs 16 residues. V gave up 4 bases and J gave up 1 base; unmatched junction bases: 7. The CDR3 coding sequence is TGCGCCAGCAGCCCCCGTGGGGACAGGTCCTACAATGAGCAGTTCTTC. It is translated as CASSPRGDRSYNEQFF.

This clone was picked up one time. The V call is TRBV5-1, the J call TRBJ2-5; 8 nucleotides align to TRBD2. CDR1 is SGHRS, CDR2 YFSETQ, per germline. The CDR3 runs 16 residues. Trimming cost V 2 bases and J 5 bases; bases outside gene matches: 11. The CDR3 nucleotides read TGCGCCAGCAGCTTCGGGATAAGCGGGAGCGGGGAGACCCAGTACTTC. As protein: CASSFGISGSGETQYF.

The J gene is TRBJ2-1, the V gene TRBV7-2; no firm D call. The CDR3 sequence is 16 residues long. Germline assignment: CDR1 SGHTA and CDR2 FQGNSA. Trimming took 5 bases from V and 6 from J, leaving 20 bases between them. Here the CDR3 reads CASSPPSAERGNEQFF. For the CDR3, the DNA is TGTGCCAGCAGCCCCCCCTCCGCTGAACGTGGCAATGAGCAGTTCTTC. Full variable domain (rest looked up from reference TRBV7-2 and TRBJ2-1): GAGVSQSPSNKVTEKGKDVELRCDPISGHTALYWYRQSLGQGLEFLIYFQGNSAPDKSGLPSDRFSAERTGGSVSTLTIQRTQQEDSAVYLCASSPPSAERGNEQFFGPGTRLTVL.

The chain combines TRBV6-5 with TRBJ1-6; 11 bases align to TRBD1. The CDR3 length is 13 residues. Looked up from germline, CDR1 is MNHEY and CDR2 is SVGAGI. The ends lost 5 bases at V and 11 bases at J; junction bases unmatched: 2. The CDR3 spells CASSGTGGPPLHF. The CDR3 nucleotides read TGTGCCAGCAGTGGGACAGGGGGGCCACCCCTCCACTTT.

The CDR3 loop reads CASSSGGGNTEAFF. The CDR3, as DNA: TGTGCCAGCAGCTCAGGGGGGGGGAACACTGAAGCTTTCTTT. The rearrangement links TRBV27 to TRBJ1-1, with 7 nucleotides matching TRBD1. Germline V gene sequence: CDR1 MNHEY, CDR2 SMNVEV (reference sequence). The CDR3 has 14 amino acids. V gave up 6 bases and J gave up 1 base; unmatched junction bases: 5.

The chain combines TRBV7-9 with TRBJ2-5; 9 positions match TRBD2. J was trimmed by 4 bases and V by 5 bases; bases with no gene match: 14. The germline CDR1 and CDR2 sequences are SEHNR and FQNEAQ (reference sequence). CDR3 size: 17 residues. CDR3 nucleotide sequence: TGTGCCAGCAGCCTGGGCCTAGCGGGACTCGGGAGAGAGACCCAGTACTTC. This translates into CASSLGLAGLGRETQYF.